The clone carrying this T cell receptor (beta chain) was counted a few times. Original processing methods: The authors estimated nucleated cell counts from reference gene primer amplification. TCRdb's copy holds only in-frame clones and misses some; the assay was immunoSEQ multiplex PCR. That table is the source of V, J and clone size, and D and trimming were worked out from the DNA. The sample lists 95,000 to 150,000 clones, around 87% occurring once. The CDR3 is 14 amino acids. Per the germline V gene, CDR1 is SNHLY and CDR2 is FYNNEI. Trimming removed 7 bases from V and 4 bases from J, with 16 bases in between. This specimen belongs to a study of blood T cell repertoires in COVID-19. Across the study: Collection of acute and convalescent COVID-19 samples took place in the United States, Italy and Spain. From T cells, B-cell-depleted T cells, or PBMCs came the material, which was cDNA or gDNA.

The sample consisted of peripheral blood. The TCR was taken from a woman aged 50 to 65 with acute or convalescent COVID-19. This chain links TRBV2 with TRBJ1-2; D gene ambiguous. CDR3 loop: CASTLNPKIYGYTF. The CDR3 region has the DNA TGTGCCAGCACCCTAAATCCTAAGATCTATGGCTACACCTTC.